Each of the 11 T cell receptor beta chains below was sequenced from the same sample in a study of cytomegalovirus exposure and HLA in healthy donors. PCR was performed using 60 Vbeta and 13 Jbeta primers. Assay used: immunoSEQ multiplex PCR; TCRdb lists only in-frame clones, some missing. Here the sample spans about 110,000 clones, roughly 82% being singletons. Sample: PBMCs. The receptors shown here come from a man in his forties or fifties in good health and CMV-seronegative.

The chain has TRBV5-1 and TRBJ2-1, with 8 bases matching TRBD1. The CDR3 totals 15 residues. Germline CDR1 SGHRS, CDR2 YFSETQ. The trim removed 2 bases at V and 12 bases at J, leaving 13 bases unmatched. The CDR3 here is CASSFGNRGNNRQFF. CDR3 nucleotides: TGCGCCAGCAGCTTTGGGAACAGGGGGAATAATCGGCAGTTCTTC.

The chain combines TRBV9 with TRBJ2-5; maybe TRBD2 (5 bases). V gave up 0 bases and J gave up 0 bases, with 15 bases separating them. CDR1 and CDR2 from the germline V gene are SGDLS and YYNGEE. There are 17 residues in the CDR3. The chain's CDR3 is CASSVEGLAGYQETQYF. The CDR3, as DNA: TGTGCCAGCAGCGTAGAGGGTCTAGCCGGGTACCAAGAGACCCAGTACTTC.

The chain has TRBV4-1 and TRBJ1-1; TRBD1 matches 7 bases. With V trimmed by 5 bases and J by 2 bases, 11 bases remained unmatched. This CDR3 region has 16 residues. CDR1 and CDR2 from the germline V gene are MGHRA and YSYEKL. The DNA for the CDR3 is TGCGCCAGCAGCTCGGGACAGCCGAACATAAACACTGAAGCTTTCTTT. Translation: CASSSGQPNINTEAFF.

The chain joins TRBV25-1 to TRBJ1-6; 11 bases fit TRBD1. Per germline, CDR1 MGHDK and CDR2 SYGVNS. The CDR3 is 15 residues long. J gave up 8 bases and V 4 bases, and 4 bases lay outside the gene matches. The CDR3 DNA reads TGTGCCAGCAGTGTCGGACAGGGGGCGCATTCACCCCTCCACTTT. Translating it yields CASSVGQGAHSPLHF.

The J gene is TRBJ2-2, the V gene TRBV7-7, with unresolved D. Germline CDR1 is SSHAT and CDR2 is FNYEAQ (reference sequence). The CDR3 contains 13 residues. V shed 4 bases and J shed 1 base, with 4 bases lying between them. CDR3 protein: CASSSVNTGELFF. As DNA, the CDR3 is TGTGCCAGCAGCTCAGTGAACACCGGGGAGCTGTTTTTT.

CDR3 in amino acids: CASSARGAGEQYF. The CDR3 region has the DNA TGTGCCAGCAGCGCGCGGGGGGCCGGGGAGCAGTACTTC. This chain connects TRBV7-9 to TRBJ2-7; TRBD2 agrees at 8 bases. The CDR3 runs to 13 residues. V was clipped by 5 bases and J by 7 bases; unmatched bases: 7. Germline V gene sequence: CDR1 SEHNR, CDR2 FQNEAQ (reference sequence).

The CDR3 DNA reads TGTGCCAGTAGTATGTTAGGGGGTGAGAACACTGAAGCTTTCTTT. This codes for CASSMLGGENTEAFF. The rearrangement links TRBV19 to TRBJ1-1, with a possible D match to TRBD1 (6 bases). The V and J ends lost 3 bases and 1 base respectively, with 12 bases between them. The CDR3 is 15 residues long. Germline CDR1 reads LNHDA; CDR2 reads SQIVND (reference sequence).

The rearrangement links TRBV5-4 to TRBJ2-1; tentative D call: TRBD2 (6 bases). CDR1 is SGHNT, CDR2 YYREEE, per germline (reference sequence). V lost 7 bases to trimming and J lost 0 bases, with 14 bases between them. The CDR3 consists of 15 residues. CDR3 residues: CASRVEGTSYNEQFF. CDR3 DNA: TGTGCCAGCCGTGTGGAGGGGACCTCCTACAATGAGCAGTTCTTC.

The CDR3 protein is CASSLYGGGADTQYF. The CDR3 coding sequence is TGTGCCAGCAGCTTATATGGCGGGGGAGCAGATACGCAGTATTTT. The chain uses TRBV7-2 and TRBJ2-3, with 7 bases that match TRBD2. CDR1 and CDR2 (germline): SGHTA, FQGNSA. With 2 bases clipped from V and 4 bases from J, the junction kept 6 bases outside the gene matches. CDR3 length: 15 residues. Full variable domain (rest looked up from reference TRBV7-2 and TRBJ2-3): GAGVSQSPSNKVTEKGKDVELRCDPISGHTALYWYRQSLGQGLEFLIYFQGNSAPDKSGLPSDRFSAERTGGSVSTLTIQRTQQEDSAVYLCASSLYGGGADTQYFGPGTRLTVL.

CDR3 in amino acids: CAWSTGGGGETQYF. CDR3 nucleotides: TGTGCCTGGAGTACAGGGGGCGGTGGAGAGACCCAGTACTTC. The V gene is TRBV30, the J gene TRBJ2-5, with 9 bases identical to TRBD1. The V gene end was trimmed by 2 bases and the J gene end by 4 bases; junction bases not matched to a gene: 5. The CDR3 runs 14 residues. In germline, CDR1 is GTSNPN, CDR2 SVGIG (reference sequence).

This chain links TRBV5-1 with TRBJ2-5; TRBD2 is a possible D gene (6 bases). The germline CDR1 and CDR2 sequences are SGHRS and YFSETQ. Trimming shortened V by 3 bases and J by 1 base, and 13 bases separated the two germline ends. This CDR3 spans 15 amino acids. The CDR3 protein is CASSYAPGGQETQYF. The DNA of the CDR3 is TGCGCCAGCAGCTATGCCCCCGGGGGCCAAGAGACCCAGTACTTC.